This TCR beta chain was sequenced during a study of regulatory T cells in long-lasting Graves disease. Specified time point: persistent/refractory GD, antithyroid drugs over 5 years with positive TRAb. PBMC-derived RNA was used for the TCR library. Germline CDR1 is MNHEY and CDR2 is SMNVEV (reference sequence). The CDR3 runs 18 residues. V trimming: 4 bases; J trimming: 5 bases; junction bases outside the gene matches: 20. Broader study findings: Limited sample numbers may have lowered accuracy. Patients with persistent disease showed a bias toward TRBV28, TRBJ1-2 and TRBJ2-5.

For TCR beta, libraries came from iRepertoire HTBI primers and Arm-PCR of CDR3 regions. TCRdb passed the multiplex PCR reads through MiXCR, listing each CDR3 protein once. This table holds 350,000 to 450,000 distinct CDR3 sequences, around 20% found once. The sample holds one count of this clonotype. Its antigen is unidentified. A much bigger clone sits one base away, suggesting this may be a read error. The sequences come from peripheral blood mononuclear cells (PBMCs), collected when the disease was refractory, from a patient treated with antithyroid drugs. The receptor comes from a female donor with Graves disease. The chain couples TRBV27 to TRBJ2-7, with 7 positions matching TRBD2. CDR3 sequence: CASSWDWGTNGFLNEQYF. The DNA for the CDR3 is TGTGCCAGCAGTTGGGACTGGGGGACTAACGGTTTTCTGAACGAGCAGTACTTC.